A selection of T cell receptor beta chains follows, all from one sample in a study of immune evolution from preneoplasia to lung adenocarcinoma. TCRdb's copy holds only in-frame clones and misses some; the assay was immunoSEQ multiplex PCR. The table lists about 26,000 clones, approximately 74% of them singletons. Material: FFPE invasive lung adenocarcinoma tissue. The receptor set was obtained from a person between 55 and 69 years old with invasive lung adenocarcinoma. Some clones in this sample may be carry-over from other donors' samples. Both conserved end residues are part of each CDR3. D genes are given only for firm matches. For some rows the clone size is stated as once, few or many, or as a class when expanded; others skip it.

v_call: TRBV15
d_call: NA
clone_size: NA
j_call: TRBJ1-1
cdr3_aa: CATSRAGGGDTEAFF
cdr3_nt: TGTGCCACCAGCAGAGCGGGAGGGGGGGACACTGAAGCTTTCTTT

v_call: TRBV5-1
d_call: NA
clone_size: NA
j_call: TRBJ2-1
cdr3_aa: CASRDLSGASYNEQFF
cdr3_nt: TGCGCCAGCAGGGATCTCAGCGGTGCATCTTACAATGAGCAGTTCTTC

v_call: TRBV6-6
d_call: NA
clone_size: few
j_call: TRBJ2-5
cdr3_aa: CASSYTAKETQYF
cdr3_nt: TGTGCCAGCAGTTACACCGCCAAAGAGACCCAGTACTTC

v_call: TRBV7-2
d_call: TRBD1
clone_size: NA
j_call: TRBJ1-1
cdr3_aa: CASSLGGTGMNTEAFF
cdr3_nt: TGTGCCAGCAGCTTAGGTGGGACAGGGATGAACACTGAAGCTTTCTTT

v_call: TRBV21-1
d_call: NA
clone_size: NA
j_call: TRBJ1-1
cdr3_aa: CASSRTDRPRDTEAFF
cdr3_nt: TGTGCCAGCAGCAGAACGGACAGGCCTAGGGACACTGAAGCTTTCTTT

v_call: TRBV7-2
d_call: NA
clone_size: NA
j_call: TRBJ1-1
cdr3_aa: CASSSRTGNTEAFF
cdr3_nt: TGTGCCAGCAGCTCCCGGACGGGAAACACTGAAGCTTTCTTT

v_call: TRBV27
d_call: TRBD2
clone_size: NA
j_call: TRBJ2-7
cdr3_aa: CASYSGTTLEQYF
cdr3_nt: TGTGCCAGCTATTCAGGGACTACCTTGGAGCAGTACTTC

v_call: TRBV6-1
d_call: TRBD1
clone_size: NA
j_call: TRBJ1-5
cdr3_aa: CASSFDRAEGQPQHF
cdr3_nt: TGTGCCAGCAGCTTCGACAGGGCCGAGGGGCAGCCCCAGCATTTT

v_call: TRBV5-5
d_call: NA
clone_size: NA
j_call: TRBJ2-7
cdr3_aa: CASSFERDPYEQYF
cdr3_nt: TGTGCCAGCAGCTTTGAGCGAGACCCCTACGAGCAGTACTTC

v_call: TRBV5-1
d_call: TRBD2
clone_size: NA
j_call: TRBJ2-1
cdr3_aa: CASSLGASGIEQFF
cdr3_nt: TGCGCCAGCAGCTTGGGTGCTAGCGGGATTGAGCAGTTCTTC

v_call: TRBV7-9
d_call: NA
clone_size: few
j_call: TRBJ2-7
cdr3_aa: CASSFIGGSSYEQYF
cdr3_nt: TGTGCCAGCAGCTTTATCGGCGGAAGCTCCTACGAGCAGTACTTC

v_call: TRBV2
d_call: NA
clone_size: few
j_call: TRBJ2-4
cdr3_aa: CASSATIGNIQYF
cdr3_nt: TGTGCCAGCAGTGCGACCATAGGGAACATTCAGTACTTC

v_call: TRBV29-1
d_call: TRBD2
clone_size: NA
j_call: TRBJ2-2
cdr3_aa: CSVSTSGTGELFF
cdr3_nt: TGCAGCGTCTCGACTAGCGGGACCGGGGAGCTGTTTTTT

v_call: TRBV9
d_call: TRBD2
clone_size: NA
j_call: TRBJ2-3
cdr3_aa: CASSVTSGRAVPDTQYF
cdr3_nt: TGTGCCAGCAGCGTGACTAGCGGGAGGGCCGTACCAGATACGCAGTATTTT

v_call: TRBV29-1
d_call: TRBD2
clone_size: NA
j_call: TRBJ2-5
cdr3_aa: CSVGGGYQETQYF
cdr3_nt: TGCAGCGTGGGGGGAGGGTACCAAGAGACCCAGTACTTC

v_call: TRBV19
d_call: NA
clone_size: NA
j_call: TRBJ1-5
cdr3_aa: CASGRGDQPQHF
cdr3_nt: TGTGCCAGTGGGAGGGGGGACCAGCCCCAGCATTTT

v_call: TRBV6-5
d_call: NA
clone_size: NA
j_call: TRBJ1-3
cdr3_aa: CASTSSGNTIYF
cdr3_nt: TGTGCCAGCACCTCCTCTGGAAACACCATATATTTT

v_call: TRBV19
d_call: NA
clone_size: NA
j_call: TRBJ1-1
cdr3_aa: CASSIWGKGMNTEAFF
cdr3_nt: TGTGCCAGTAGTATATGGGGGAAGGGGATGAACACTGAAGCTTTCTTT